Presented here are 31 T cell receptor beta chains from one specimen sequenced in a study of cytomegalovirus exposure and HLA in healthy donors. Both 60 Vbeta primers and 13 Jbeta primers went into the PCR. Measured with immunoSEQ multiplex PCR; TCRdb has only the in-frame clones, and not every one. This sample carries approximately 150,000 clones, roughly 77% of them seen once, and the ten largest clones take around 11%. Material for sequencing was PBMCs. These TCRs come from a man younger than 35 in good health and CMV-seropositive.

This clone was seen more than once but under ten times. The CDR3 here is CASSLGGTSRSEQYF. The CDR3 DNA follows: TGCGCCAGCAGCTTGGGAGGGACTAGCCGATCCGAGCAGTACTTC. The rearrangement links TRBV5-1 to TRBJ2-7, with TRBD2 matching over 9 bases. The CDR3 spans 15 residues. After removal of 0 bases from V and 6 bases from J, the junction contained 7 bases not matched to a gene. Germline assignment: CDR1 SGHRS and CDR2 YFSETQ.

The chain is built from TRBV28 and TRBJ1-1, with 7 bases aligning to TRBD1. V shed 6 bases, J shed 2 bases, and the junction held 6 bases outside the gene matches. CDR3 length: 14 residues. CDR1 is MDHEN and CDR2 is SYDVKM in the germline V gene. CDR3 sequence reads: CASRIRDRNTEAFF. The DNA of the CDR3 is TGTGCCAGCAGAATCCGGGACAGAAACACTGAAGCTTTCTTT. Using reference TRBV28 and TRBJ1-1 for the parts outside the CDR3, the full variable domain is DVKVTQSSRYLVKRTGEKVFLECVQDMDHENMFWYRQDPGLGLRLIYFSYDVKMKEKGDIPEGYSVSREKKERFSLILESASTNQTSMYLCASRIRDRNTEAFFGQGTRLTVV.

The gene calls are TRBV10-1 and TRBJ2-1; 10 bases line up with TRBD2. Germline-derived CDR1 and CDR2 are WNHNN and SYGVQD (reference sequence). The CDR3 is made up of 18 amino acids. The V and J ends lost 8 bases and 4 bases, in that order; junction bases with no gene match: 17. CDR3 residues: CASATGRLAGSPYNEQFF. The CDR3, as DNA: TGCGCCAGCGCCACCGGTCGACTAGCGGGTTCACCATACAATGAGCAGTTCTTC.

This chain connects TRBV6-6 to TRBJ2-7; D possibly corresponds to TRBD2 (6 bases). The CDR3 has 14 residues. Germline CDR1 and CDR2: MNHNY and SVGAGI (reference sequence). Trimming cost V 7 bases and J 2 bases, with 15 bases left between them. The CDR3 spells CASTMSGGTYEQYF. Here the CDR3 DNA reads TGTGCCAGCACTATGTCCGGGGGAACCTACGAGCAGTACTTC.

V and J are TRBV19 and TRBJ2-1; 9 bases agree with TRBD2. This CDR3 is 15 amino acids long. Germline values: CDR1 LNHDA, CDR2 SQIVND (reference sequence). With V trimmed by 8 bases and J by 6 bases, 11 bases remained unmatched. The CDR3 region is CASRYSGSLGNEQFF. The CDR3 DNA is TGTGCCAGTCGTTATAGCGGGAGTCTGGGCAATGAGCAGTTCTTC.

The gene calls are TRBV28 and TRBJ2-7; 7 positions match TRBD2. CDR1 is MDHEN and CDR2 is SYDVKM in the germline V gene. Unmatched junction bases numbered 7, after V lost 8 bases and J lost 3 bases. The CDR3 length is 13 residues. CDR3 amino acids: CASAAGVGYEQYF. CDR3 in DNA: TGTGCCAGCGCTGCGGGGGTGGGCTACGAGCAGTACTTC.

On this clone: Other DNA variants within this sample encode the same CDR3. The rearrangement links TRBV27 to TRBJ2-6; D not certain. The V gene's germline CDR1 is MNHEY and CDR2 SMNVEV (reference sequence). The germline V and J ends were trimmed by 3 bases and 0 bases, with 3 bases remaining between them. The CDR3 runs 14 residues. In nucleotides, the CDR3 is TGTGCCAGCAGTTTCAGCTCTGGGGCCAACGTCCTGACTTTC. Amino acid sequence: CASSFSSGANVLTF.

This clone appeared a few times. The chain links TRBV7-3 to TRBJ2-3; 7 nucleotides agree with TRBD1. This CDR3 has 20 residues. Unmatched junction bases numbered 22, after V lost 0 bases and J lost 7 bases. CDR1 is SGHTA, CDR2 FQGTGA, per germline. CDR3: CASSLTALTGSPQVRNTQYF. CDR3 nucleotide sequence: TGTGCCAGCAGCTTAACGGCCTTGACAGGGAGTCCCCAAGTCCGGAATACGCAGTATTTT.

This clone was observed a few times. CDR3 region: CASSHGTGDNEKLFF. The CDR3 DNA sequence: TGTGCCAGCAGTCATGGGACAGGGGATAATGAAAAACTGTTTTTT. The chain is built from TRBV6-6 and TRBJ1-4; 10 positions agree with TRBD1. V shed 5 bases and J 4 bases; nucleotides not matched to a gene: 4. This CDR3 is built from 15 residues. Germline assignment: CDR1 MNHNY and CDR2 SVGAGI (reference sequence).

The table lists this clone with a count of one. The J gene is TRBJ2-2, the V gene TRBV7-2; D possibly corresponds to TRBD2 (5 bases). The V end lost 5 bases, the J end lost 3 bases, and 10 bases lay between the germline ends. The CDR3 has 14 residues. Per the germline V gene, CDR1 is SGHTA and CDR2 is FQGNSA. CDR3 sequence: CASSTTSHTGELFF. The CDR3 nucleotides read TGTGCCAGCAGCACCACTAGTCACACCGGGGAGCTGTTTTTT.

The CDR3, as DNA: TGTGCCAGCAGTTTGAGGGGGCTCGTGAACACTGAAGCTTTCTTT. The encoded protein is CASSLRGLVNTEAFF. V usage is TRBV28 and J usage is TRBJ1-1; 7 positions match TRBD1. The CDR3 is 15 amino acids. V dropped 3 bases and J dropped 0; count of bases not matched to a gene: 4. Per germline, CDR1 MDHEN and CDR2 SYDVKM.

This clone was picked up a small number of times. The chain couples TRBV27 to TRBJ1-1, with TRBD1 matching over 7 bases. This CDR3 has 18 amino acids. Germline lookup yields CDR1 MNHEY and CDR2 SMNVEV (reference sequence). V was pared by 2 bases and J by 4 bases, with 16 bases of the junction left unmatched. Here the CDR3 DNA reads TGTGCCAGCAGTTTAAGTAGGGGGCTGACGTATCCTAGCACTGAAGCTTTCTTT. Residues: CASSLSRGLTYPSTEAFF.

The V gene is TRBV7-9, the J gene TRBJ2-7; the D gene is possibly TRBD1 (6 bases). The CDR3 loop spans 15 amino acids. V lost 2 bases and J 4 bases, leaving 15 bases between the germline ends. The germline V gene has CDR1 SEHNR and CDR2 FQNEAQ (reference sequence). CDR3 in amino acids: CASSLQGGFLYEQYF. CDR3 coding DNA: TGTGCCAGCAGCTTACAAGGGGGTTTTCTATACGAGCAGTACTTC.

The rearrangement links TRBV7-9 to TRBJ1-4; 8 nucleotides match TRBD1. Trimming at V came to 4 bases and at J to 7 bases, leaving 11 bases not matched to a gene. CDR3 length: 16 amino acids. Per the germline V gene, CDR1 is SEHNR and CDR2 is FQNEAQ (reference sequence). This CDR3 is CASSYPQGAGSEKLFF. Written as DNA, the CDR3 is TGTGCCAGCAGCTACCCGCAGGGGGCGGGGAGTGAAAAACTGTTTTTT. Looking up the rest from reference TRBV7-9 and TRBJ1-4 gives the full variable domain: DTGVSQNPRHKITKRGQNVTFRCDPISEHNRLYWYRQTLGQGPEFLTYFQNEAQLEKSRLLSDRFSAERPKGSFSTLEIQRTEQGDSAMYLCASSYPQGAGSEKLFFGSGTQLSVL.

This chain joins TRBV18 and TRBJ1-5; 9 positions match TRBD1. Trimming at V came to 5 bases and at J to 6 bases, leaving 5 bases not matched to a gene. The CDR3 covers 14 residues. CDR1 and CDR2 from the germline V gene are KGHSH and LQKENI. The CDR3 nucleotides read TGTGCCAGCTCAGGAGGACAGGGGAGTCAGCCCCAGCATTTT. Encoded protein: CASSGGQGSQPQHF. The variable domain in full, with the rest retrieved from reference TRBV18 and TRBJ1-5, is NAGVMQNPRHLVRRRGQEARLRCSPMKGHSHVYWYRQLPEEGLKFMVYLQKENIIDESGMPKERFSAEFPKEGPSILRIQQVVRGDSAAYFCASSGGQGSQPQHFGDGTRLSIL.

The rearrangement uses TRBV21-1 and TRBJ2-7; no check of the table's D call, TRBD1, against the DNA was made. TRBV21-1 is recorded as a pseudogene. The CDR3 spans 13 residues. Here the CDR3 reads CASSPIQTYEQYF. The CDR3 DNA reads TGTGCCAGCTCGCCGATTCAGACCTACGAGCAGTACTTC.

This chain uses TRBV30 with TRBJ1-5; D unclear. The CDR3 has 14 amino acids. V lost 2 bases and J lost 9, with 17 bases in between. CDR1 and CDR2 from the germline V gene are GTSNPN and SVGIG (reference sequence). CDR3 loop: CAWSTRSTAGPQHF. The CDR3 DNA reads TGTGCCTGGAGTACACGATCCACCGCTGGGCCCCAGCATTTT.

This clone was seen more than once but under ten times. The CDR3 DNA is TGTGCCAGCCCACCCCATAGATTAGCGCTCACAGATACGCAGTATTTT. Translating it yields CASPPHRLALTDTQYF. This chain uses TRBV9 with TRBJ2-3; possibly TRBD2 for D (5 bases). The CDR3 contains 16 residues. The germline V gene encodes CDR1 SGDLS and CDR2 YYNGEE. V gave up 7 bases and J gave up 2 bases, with 20 bases separating them.

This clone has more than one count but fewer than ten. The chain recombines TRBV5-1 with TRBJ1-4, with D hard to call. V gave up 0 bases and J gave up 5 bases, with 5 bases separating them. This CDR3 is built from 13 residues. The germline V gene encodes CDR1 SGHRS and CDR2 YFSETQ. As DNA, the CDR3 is TGCGCCAGCAGCTTGGCTACCAATGAAAAACTGTTTTTT. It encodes CASSLATNEKLFF.

This CDR3 reads CASSPISSGRAYEQYF. The CDR3 DNA reads as TGTGCCAGCAGCCCCATTTCTAGCGGTAGAGCCTACGAGCAGTACTTC. The V gene is TRBV7-9, the J gene TRBJ2-7; 7 nucleotides agree with TRBD2. Germline V gene lookup returns CDR1 SEHNR and CDR2 FQNEAQ (reference sequence). The CDR3 contains 16 residues. Trimming took 5 bases from V and 2 from J; bases not matched to a gene: 12.

CDR3 nucleotides: TGTGCCAGCAGCGCAGGGGTGCAAACTAATGAAAAACTGTTTTTT. This codes for CASSAGVQTNEKLFF. The genes are TRBV9 and TRBJ1-4; weak D call: TRBD1 (6 bases). V was shortened by 3 bases and J by 1 base, with 10 bases between the two germline ends. This CDR3 is built from 15 residues. CDR1 is SGDLS and CDR2 is YYNGEE in the germline V gene.

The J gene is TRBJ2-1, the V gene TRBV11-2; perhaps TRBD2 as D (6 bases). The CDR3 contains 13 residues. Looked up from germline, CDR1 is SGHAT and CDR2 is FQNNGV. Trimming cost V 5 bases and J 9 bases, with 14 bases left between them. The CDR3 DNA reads TGTGCCAGCAGCCCACTTCGGGGGAGTGAGCAGTTCTTC. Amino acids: CASSPLRGSEQFF.

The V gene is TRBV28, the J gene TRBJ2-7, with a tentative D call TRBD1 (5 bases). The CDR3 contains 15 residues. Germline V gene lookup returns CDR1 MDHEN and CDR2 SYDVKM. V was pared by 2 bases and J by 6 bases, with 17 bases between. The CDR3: CASSLPLGQSAEQYF. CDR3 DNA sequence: TGTGCCAGCAGTTTACCTCTCGGACAATCCGCCGAGCAGTACTTC.

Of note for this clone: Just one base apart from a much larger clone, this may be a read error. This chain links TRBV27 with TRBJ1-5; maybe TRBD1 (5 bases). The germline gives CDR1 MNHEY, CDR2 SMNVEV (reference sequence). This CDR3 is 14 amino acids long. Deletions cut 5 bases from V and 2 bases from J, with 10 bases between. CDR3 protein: CASSPGGGNQPQHF. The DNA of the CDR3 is TGTGCCAGCAGTCCGGGGGGTGGCAATCAGCCCCAGCATTTT.

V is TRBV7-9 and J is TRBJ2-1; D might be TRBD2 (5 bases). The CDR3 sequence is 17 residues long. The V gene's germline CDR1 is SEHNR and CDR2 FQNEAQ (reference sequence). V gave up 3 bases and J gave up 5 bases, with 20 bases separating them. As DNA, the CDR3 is TGTGCCAGCAGCTTCCCCGGCGGAGAGGGAGCTAACAATGAGCAGTTCTTC. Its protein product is CASSFPGGEGANNEQFF.

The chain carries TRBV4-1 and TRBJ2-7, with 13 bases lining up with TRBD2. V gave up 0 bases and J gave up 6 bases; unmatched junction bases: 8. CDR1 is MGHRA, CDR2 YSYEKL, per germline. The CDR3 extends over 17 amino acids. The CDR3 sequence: CASSQDFTSGRASEQYF. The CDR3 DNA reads TGCGCCAGCAGCCAAGACTTTACTAGCGGGAGGGCCTCCGAGCAGTACTTC.

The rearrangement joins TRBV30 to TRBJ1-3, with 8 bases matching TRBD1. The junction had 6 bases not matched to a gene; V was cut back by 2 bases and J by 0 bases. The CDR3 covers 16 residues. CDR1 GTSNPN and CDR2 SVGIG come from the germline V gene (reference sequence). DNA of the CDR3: TGTGCCTGGAGTCTGTGGGACAGGACCTCTGGAAACACCATATATTTT. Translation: CAWSLWDRTSGNTIYF.

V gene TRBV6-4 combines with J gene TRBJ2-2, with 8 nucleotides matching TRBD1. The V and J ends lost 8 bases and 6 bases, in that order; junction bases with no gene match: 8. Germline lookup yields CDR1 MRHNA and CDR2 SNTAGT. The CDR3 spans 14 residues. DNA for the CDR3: TGTGCCAGCGGGGAGGACAGGGCCCCCGGGGAGCTGTTTTTT. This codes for CASGEDRAPGELFF.

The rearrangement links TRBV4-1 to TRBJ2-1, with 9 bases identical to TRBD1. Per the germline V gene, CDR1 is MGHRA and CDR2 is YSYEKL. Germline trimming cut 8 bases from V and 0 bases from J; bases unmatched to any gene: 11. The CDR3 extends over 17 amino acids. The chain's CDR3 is CASRLRQDRGSYNEQFF. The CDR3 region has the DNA TGCGCCAGCCGCCTTAGACAGGACAGGGGCTCCTACAATGAGCAGTTCTTC.

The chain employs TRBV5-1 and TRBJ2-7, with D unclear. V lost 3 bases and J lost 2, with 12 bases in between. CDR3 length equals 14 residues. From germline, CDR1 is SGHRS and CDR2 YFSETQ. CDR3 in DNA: TGCGCCAGCAGCTATAGCCGAGAGCCCTACGAGCAGTACTTC. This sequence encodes CASSYSREPYEQYF.

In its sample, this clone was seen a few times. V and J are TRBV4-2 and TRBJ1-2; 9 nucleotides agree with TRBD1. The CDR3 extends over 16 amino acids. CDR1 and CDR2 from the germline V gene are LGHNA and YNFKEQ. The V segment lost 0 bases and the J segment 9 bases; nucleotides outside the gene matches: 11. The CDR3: CASSQETQGAGDRYTF. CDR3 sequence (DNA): TGTGCCAGCAGCCAAGAAACACAGGGGGCGGGCGATCGCTACACCTTC.